Listed here are 30 T cell receptor beta chains from one sample, sequenced in a study of cytomegalovirus exposure and HLA in healthy donors. Amplification used 60 Vbeta primers and 13 Jbeta primers. The method was immunoSEQ multiplex PCR; TCRdb's version includes in-frame clones alone and lacks a portion of them. The table has 150,000 to 170,000 clones, roughly 77% seen once. The material sequenced was PBMCs. These receptors originate from a young man in good health and CMV-seropositive.

The rearrangement uses TRBV5-1 and TRBJ1-6; TRBD1 matches 8 bases. V shed 2 bases, J shed 10 bases, and the junction held 8 bases outside the gene matches. This CDR3 contains 15 residues. Per germline, CDR1 SGHRS and CDR2 YFSETQ. DNA of the CDR3: TGCGCCAGCAGCTTCCTTGGACAGGGAGGGTCACCCCTCCACTTT. Protein product: CASSFLGQGGSPLHF.

The rearrangement uses TRBV6-1 and TRBJ2-3; D might be TRBD2 (6 bases). The V and J ends lost 8 bases and 5 bases respectively, with 20 bases between them. The CDR3 is made up of 15 amino acids. Germline assignment: CDR1 MNHNS and CDR2 SASEGT. The CDR3 is CASGGGARGRDTQYF. CDR3 sequence (DNA): TGTGCCAGCGGAGGAGGGGCTAGAGGTAGAGATACGCAGTATTTT.

V and J are TRBV10-3 and TRBJ1-1, with 8 bases fitting TRBD1. The CDR3 is 14 residues long. The V gene end was trimmed by 6 bases and the J gene end by 3 bases; junction bases not matched to a gene: 6. Per germline, CDR1 ENHRY and CDR2 SYGVKD. The CDR3 sequence is CAIRGQVYDTEAFF. In nucleotides, the CDR3 is TGTGCCATCAGGGGACAGGTATATGACACTGAAGCTTTCTTT.

The rearrangement uses TRBV6-5 and TRBJ1-2; D remains unclear. Per germline, CDR1 MNHEY and CDR2 SVGAGI. The CDR3 length is 14 residues. Trimming left V 0 bases short and J 4 bases short, with 9 bases between. The CDR3, as DNA: TGTGCCAGCAGTTACTCGCCGAATAGCTATGGCTACACCTTC. This translates into CASSYSPNSYGYTF.

V is TRBV7-3 and J is TRBJ2-2; TRBD2 agrees at 7 bases. The ends lost 5 bases at V and 6 bases at J; junction bases unmatched: 6. Germline CDR1 reads SGHTA; CDR2 reads FQGTGA. The CDR3 extends over 14 amino acids. The CDR3 is CASSPATSSGELFF. Written as DNA, the CDR3 is TGTGCCAGCAGCCCAGCGACTAGCTCCGGGGAGCTGTTTTTT.

The chain links TRBV7-3 to TRBJ1-3; TRBD1 is a possible D gene (5 bases). V was pared by 0 bases and J by 2 bases, with 8 bases between. The CDR3 runs 15 residues. Germline-derived CDR1 and CDR2 are SGHTA and FQGTGA. CDR3 DNA sequence: TGTGCCAGCAGCTTAACTGGAGGGGCTGGAAACACCATATATTTT. Its protein product is CASSLTGGAGNTIYF.

The chain has TRBV7-3 and TRBJ2-2; D remains ambiguous. V lost 7 bases and J 3 bases, leaving 6 bases between the germline ends. This CDR3 is built from 12 residues. Looked up from germline, CDR1 is SGHTA and CDR2 is FQGTGA. This CDR3 reads CASNLYTGELFF. The CDR3 bases are TGTGCCAGCAACCTATACACCGGGGAGCTGTTTTTT.

The table lists this clone with a few counts. The chain couples TRBV27 to TRBJ2-1, with D unclear. CDR1 and CDR2 (germline): MNHEY, SMNVEV (reference sequence). The length of the CDR3 is 14 residues. Trimming stripped 2 bases from V and 8 bases from J, with 13 bases between. The CDR3 nucleotides are TGTGCCAGCAGTTTAGTACTAACCAGCGATGAGCAGTTCTTC. It encodes CASSLVLTSDEQFF.

The CDR3 DNA reads TGTGCCAGCAGTTACACCGGCTCTGGAAACACCATATATTTT. Translation: CASSYTGSGNTIYF. The chain uses TRBV6-5 and TRBJ1-3; D unclear. The V gene's germline CDR1 is MNHEY and CDR2 SVGAGI. The CDR3 consists of 14 residues. The V gene lost 2 bases and the J gene lost 0 bases, with 5 bases spanning the gap.

CDR3 nucleotide sequence: TGTGCCAGCAGGACAGGGAACAACGAGCAGTACTTC. It yields the protein CASRTGNNEQYF. The chain carries TRBV7-9 and TRBJ2-7, with TRBD1 matching over 7 bases. The V and J ends lost 6 bases and 5 bases, in that order; junction bases with no gene match: 4. This CDR3 is 12 amino acids long. Germline V CDR1 and CDR2: SEHNR, FQNEAQ (reference sequence).

This sequence joins TRBV19 and TRBJ2-3, with D unresolved. Trimming removed 1 base at V and 1 base at J, with 9 bases between. The CDR3 is made up of 15 amino acids. Germline V gives CDR1 LNHDA, CDR2 SQIVND (reference sequence). The CDR3 coding sequence is TGTGCCAGTAGTATAGGCACATACCGCACAGATACGCAGTATTTT. Amino acid sequence: CASSIGTYRTDTQYF. The whole variable domain, filled in from reference TRBV19 and TRBJ2-3, reads DGGITQSPKYLFRKEGQNVTLSCEQNLNHDAMYWYRQDPGQGLRLIYYSQIVNDFQKGDIAEGYSVSREKKESFPLTVTSAQKNPTAFYLCASSIGTYRTDTQYFGPGTRLTVL.

In nucleotides, the CDR3 is TGTGCCAGCAGTTACTCTAGGCGGGGACCTCAAGAGACCCAGTACTTC. As protein: CASSYSRRGPQETQYF. The chain recombines TRBV6-6 with TRBJ2-5, with D possibly TRBD2 on 6 matching bases. Germline V gives CDR1 MNHNY, CDR2 SVGAGI (reference sequence). The CDR3 extends over 16 amino acids. Trimming stripped 0 bases from V and 2 bases from J, with 13 bases between.

This chain connects TRBV5-1 to TRBJ1-2, with D uncertain. The ends were cut back, 0 bases at V and 8 bases at J, with 14 bases in the middle. The CDR3 covers 14 residues. Germline V gene sequence: CDR1 SGHRS, CDR2 YFSETQ. The CDR3 DNA reads as TGCGCCAGCAGCTTGGCCGGGGAATCTAAAGGCTACACCTTC. It yields the protein CASSLAGESKGYTF.

The CDR3 sequence is CASGPRGRSNQPQHF. In DNA form, the CDR3 reads TGTGCCAGTGGCCCCAGGGGGCGAAGCAATCAGCCCCAGCATTTT. The chain uses TRBV19 and TRBJ1-5; TRBD1 matches 8 bases. CDR1 and CDR2 (germline): LNHDA, SQIVND (reference sequence). Trimming took 8 bases from V and 1 from J; bases not matched to a gene: 7. This CDR3 has 15 residues.

The chain is built from TRBV9 and TRBJ1-2; weak D call: TRBD1 (5 bases). The CDR3 has 15 residues. From germline, CDR1 is SGDLS and CDR2 YYNGEE. V lost 4 bases to trimming and J lost 2 bases, with 15 bases between them. The CDR3 nucleotides read TGTGCCAGCAGCCCTCGGGAGGGGTTAAACTATGGCTACACCTTC. This translates into CASSPREGLNYGYTF.

The gene calls are TRBV23-1 and TRBJ1-5; possibly TRBD1 for D (5 bases). TRBV23-1 has ORF status, its function being uncertain. This CDR3 spans 15 amino acids. The V and J ends lost 0 bases and 3 bases respectively, with 9 bases between them. The CDR3 protein is CASSQSDRANQPQHF. CDR3 sequence (DNA): TGCGCCAGCAGTCAATCCGACAGAGCCAATCAGCCCCAGCATTTT.

V gene TRBV28 combines with J gene TRBJ2-2; a possible D gene is TRBD2 (5 bases). CDR3 size: 14 residues. From germline, CDR1 is MDHEN and CDR2 SYDVKM. V was shortened by 4 bases and J by 6 bases, with 12 bases between the two germline ends. This chain's CDR3 is CASSSAGAAGELFF. CDR3 DNA sequence: TGTGCCAGCAGTTCCGCGGGTGCCGCCGGGGAGCTGTTTTTT. The full variable domain, completed using reference TRBV28 and TRBJ2-2, is DVKVTQSSRYLVKRTGEKVFLECVQDMDHENMFWYRQDPGLGLRLIYFSYDVKMKEKGDIPEGYSVSREKKERFSLILESASTNQTSMYLCASSSAGAAGELFFGEGSRLTVL.

The chain has TRBV5-4 and TRBJ2-5; 7 nucleotides align to TRBD1. With 6 bases clipped from V and 5 bases from J, the junction kept 4 bases outside the gene matches. The CDR3 length is 12 residues. CDR1 is SGHNT and CDR2 is YYREEE in the germline V gene (reference sequence). CDR3 DNA: TGTGCCAGCAAGGGGGCTGGGGAGACCCAGTACTTC. Its protein product is CASKGAGETQYF.

The chain is built from TRBV2 and TRBJ2-5, with TRBD1 matching over 7 bases. The CDR3 runs to 13 residues. Trimming took 6 bases from V and 7 from J; bases not matched to a gene: 8. Germline V gene data show CDR1 as SNHLY and CDR2 as FYNNEI. In DNA, the CDR3 is TGTGCCAGCAGCGGACAGGACTGGGGGACCCAGTACTTC. This sequence encodes CASSGQDWGTQYF.

The chain has TRBV7-9 and TRBJ1-5; tentatively, D is TRBD1 (5 bases). Germline CDR1 and CDR2: SEHNR and FQNEAQ (reference sequence). The V gene lost 0 bases and the J gene lost 2 bases, with 11 bases spanning the gap. The CDR3 contains 16 residues. The CDR3 DNA reads as TGTGCCAGCAGCTTAGCGCTCAGGGATGGCAATCAGCCCCAGCATTTT. This gives the protein CASSLALRDGNQPQHF.

The rearrangement uses TRBV28 and TRBJ2-7; TRBD2 might be the D (5 bases). The V gene's germline CDR1 is MDHEN and CDR2 SYDVKM. The CDR3 has 15 residues. With 3 bases removed from V and 6 bases from J, the gap between germline ends came to 18 bases. CDR3 in amino acids: CASSFKGAGLSEQYF. The CDR3 DNA is TGTGCCAGCAGTTTCAAGGGCGCAGGACTCTCCGAGCAGTACTTC.

The chain recombines TRBV5-5 with TRBJ1-5; the D is unclear. This CDR3 has 15 residues. V shed 4 bases and J shed 4 bases, with 15 bases lying between them. Germline V gene sequence: CDR1 SGHKS, CDR2 YYEKEE (reference sequence). The CDR3 sequence is CASSAGVSVNQPQHF. CDR3 nucleotide sequence: TGTGCCAGCAGCGCCGGGGTCAGTGTAAATCAGCCCCAGCATTTT.

The chain has TRBV28 and TRBJ2-7; TRBD2 aligns across 14 bases. Germline V lookup: CDR1 MDHEN, CDR2 SYDVKM. This CDR3 comprises 17 residues. V lost 6 bases and J lost 0; bases outside the gene matches: 7. The CDR3, as DNA: TGTGCCAGCAGGTCGGGACTAGCGGGAGAAAACTCCTACGAGCAGTACTTC. It codes for CASRSGLAGENSYEQYF.

The chain links TRBV6-1 to TRBJ1-2; no reliable D call. CDR3 length: 13 amino acids. V was cut by 7 bases and J by 0 bases, with 9 bases left in between. CDR1 and CDR2 from the germline V gene are MNHNS and SASEGT. The CDR3 is CASNYGANYGYTF. The DNA of the CDR3 is TGTGCCAGCAACTACGGAGCTAACTATGGCTACACCTTC.

The chain couples TRBV2 to TRBJ2-7, with TRBD1 matching 9 bases. CDR1 and CDR2 from the germline V gene are SNHLY and FYNNEI. The CDR3 covers 17 residues. V shed 9 bases, J shed 0 bases, and the junction held 15 bases outside the gene matches. CDR3: CASYDSPDRGRSYEQYF. The CDR3 nucleotides read TGTGCCAGTTACGATTCGCCGGACAGGGGACGCTCCTACGAGCAGTACTTC.

V usage is TRBV27 and J usage is TRBJ1-5; a weak D match, TRBD1 (5 bases). The CDR3 sequence is 16 residues long. The germline CDR1 and CDR2 sequences are MNHEY and SMNVEV (reference sequence). Deletions cut 4 bases from V and 5 bases from J, with 18 bases between. This CDR3 reads CASSSLREGAYQPQHF. As DNA, the CDR3 is TGTGCCAGCAGTTCCCTCAGGGAGGGCGCTTATCAGCCCCAGCATTTT.

This clone was detected once. The CDR3 nucleotides are TGTGCCAGCAGGTCGAACAGAACCTACGAGCAGTACTTC. It translates to CASRSNRTYEQYF. The chain employs TRBV6-4 and TRBJ2-7; D is uncertain. The germline gives CDR1 MRHNA, CDR2 SNTAGT. CDR3 length equals 13 residues. Trimming cost V 6 bases and J 2 bases, with 11 bases left between them.

This clone was detected a few times. This rearrangement joins TRBV6-5 to TRBJ1-1, with D unclear. Germline V CDR1 and CDR2: MNHEY, SVGAGI. Trimming cost V 6 bases and J 1 base, with 6 bases left between them. This CDR3 has 12 amino acids. CDR3 protein: CASSEANTEAFF. CDR3 nucleotide sequence: TGTGCCAGCAGCGAAGCGAACACTGAAGCTTTCTTT.

V gene TRBV19 combines with J gene TRBJ2-2; TRBD2 is a possible D gene (5 bases). V lost 5 bases and J 7 bases, leaving 20 bases between the germline ends. CDR3 length equals 16 residues. The germline gives CDR1 LNHDA, CDR2 SQIVND (reference sequence). CDR3: CASSLTSGIYGGELFF. CDR3 bases: TGTGCCAGTAGTCTAACTTCGGGGATTTACGGCGGGGAGCTGTTTTTT.

This chain connects TRBV7-2 to TRBJ2-5; TRBD1 agrees at 9 bases. Losses at the gene ends were 5 bases for V and 5 bases for J; bases not matched to a gene: 3. The CDR3 extends over 13 amino acids. The germline V gene encodes CDR1 SGHTA and CDR2 FQGNSA. The DNA of the CDR3 is TGTGCCAGCAGCCCCGGACAGGGGGAGACCCAGTACTTC. It codes for CASSPGQGETQYF.